Listed here is a single TCR beta chain. V lost 6 bases, J lost 3 bases, and 11 bases stayed unmatched. Germline-derived CDR1 and CDR2 are SNHLY and FYNNEI. This CDR3 is built from 16 residues. The data derive from a study of T cell responses to AZD1222 COVID-19 vaccine. Assay used: immunoSEQ multiplex PCR; TCRdb lists only in-frame clones, some missing. The sample has fewer than 130,000 clones; 87% are singletons. This chain uses TRBV2 with TRBJ2-3; 8 bases align to TRBD1. Specimen: peripheral blood, collected on day 0 of AZD1222 vaccination. This clonotype originated in an adult in good health. The CDR3 spells CASRLLAGGATDTQYF. As DNA, the CDR3 is TGTGCCAGCAGGCTGTTGGCAGGGGGCGCGACAGATACGCAGTATTTT.